Shown below are 24 T cell receptor beta chains from a single sample sequenced in a study of blood T cell repertoires in COVID-19. Data came from immunoSEQ multiplex PCR; TCRdb stores just in-frame clones and leaves some out. Of about 190,000 clones listed, around 80% are singletons. Specimen: peripheral blood. The receptors were sampled from a woman older than 75 with active or convalescent COVID-19.

About this clone: Other DNA variants within this sample encode the same CDR3. This rearrangement joins TRBV7-2 to TRBJ2-3, with TRBD2 matching over 8 bases. This CDR3 spans 14 amino acids. Trimming took 5 bases from V and 1 from J; bases not matched to a gene: 2. Germline CDR1 reads SGHTA; CDR2 reads FQGNSA. CDR3 protein: CASSVLAGTDTQYF. The CDR3 region has the DNA TGTGCCAGCAGCGTACTAGCGGGCACAGATACGCAGTATTTT.

The V call is TRBV29-1, the J call TRBJ2-5; TRBD1 aligns across 9 bases. The CDR3 is made up of 14 amino acids. Germline CDR1 reads SQVTM; CDR2 reads ANQGSEA. With V trimmed by 5 bases and J by 3 bases, 7 bases remained unmatched. The CDR3 DNA follows: TGCAGCGTTTCCAAACAGGGGGCGAAAGAGACCCAGTACTTC. This codes for CSVSKQGAKETQYF.

This clone was found a few times. This chain links TRBV13 with TRBJ2-7, with 11 nucleotides matching TRBD2. The germline CDR1 and CDR2 sequences are PRHDT and FYEKMQ (reference sequence). There are 18 residues in the CDR3. V lost 3 bases and J lost 1; bases outside the gene matches: 11. The CDR3 DNA follows: TGTGCCAGCAGCTTGGGAGTAGCGGGGGGGCCTGGATCCTACGAGCAGTACTTC. This encodes CASSLGVAGGPGSYEQYF.

The chain combines TRBV28 with TRBJ2-7; the match to TRBD1 covers 12 bases. V trimming: 4 bases; J trimming: 4 bases; junction bases outside the gene matches: 5. CDR1 is MDHEN and CDR2 is SYDVKM in the germline V gene. This CDR3 spans 15 amino acids. CDR3 coding DNA: TGTGCCAGCAGTTGGGGACAGGGGGCCTCTTACGAGCAGTACTTC. The encoded protein is CASSWGQGASYEQYF.

V is TRBV4-3 and J is TRBJ2-1; D uncertain. CDR3 size: 15 residues. In germline, CDR1 is LGHNA, CDR2 YSLEER. Trimming left V 0 bases short and J 2 bases short, with 8 bases between. As DNA, the CDR3 is TGCGCCAGCAGCCAAGATCACGCGACCTACAATGAGCAGTTCTTC. Translated: CASSQDHATYNEQFF.

This chain uses TRBV7-8 with TRBJ2-3; D perhaps matches TRBD2 (5 bases). This CDR3 is 15 amino acids long. The V end was cut by 5 bases, the J end by 3 bases, with 15 bases between. Germline values: CDR1 SGHVS, CDR2 FQNEAQ. The CDR3, as DNA: TGTGCCAGCAGCAGCTGGGTGAGGGAGACAGATACGCAGTATTTT. Translation gives CASSSWVRETDTQYF.

Comment on this clone: The junction departs from germline at one end; a sequencing error may be responsible. This sequence joins TRBV7-3 and TRBJ2-7; the D gene is possibly TRBD2 (6 bases). The CDR3 has 13 amino acids. Germline CDR1 SGHTA, CDR2 FQGTGA. The CDR3 loop is CASSITNGGEQYF. Here the CDR3 DNA reads TGTGCCAGCAGCATAACAAACGGGGGCGAGCAGTACTTC.

The table lists this clone with a few counts. The chain employs TRBV27 and TRBJ1-6, with D perhaps TRBD1 (5 bases). V was trimmed by 7 bases and J by 8 bases, leaving 18 bases between them. The CDR3 runs 15 residues. Germline CDR1 MNHEY, CDR2 SMNVEV (reference sequence). The CDR3 region is CASNTYGGGDSPLHF. CDR3 nucleotides: TGTGCCAGCAACACTTACGGGGGTGGCGATTCACCCCTCCACTTT.

The CDR3 loop reads CASSRQGGDETQYF. The CDR3 nucleotides read TGTGCCAGCAGCCGACAGGGGGGTGACGAGACCCAGTACTTC. The chain joins TRBV27 to TRBJ2-5; 9 bases agree with TRBD1. CDR1 MNHEY and CDR2 SMNVEV come from the germline V gene (reference sequence). The J segment lost 5 bases and the V segment lost 6 bases, leaving 7 bases of the junction unmatched. CDR3 length: 14 residues.

The chain is built from TRBV6-5 and TRBJ1-1, with TRBD1 matching over 11 bases. The V gene end was trimmed by 6 bases and the J gene end by 4 bases; junction bases not matched to a gene: 1. The V gene's germline CDR1 is MNHEY and CDR2 SVGAGI. The CDR3 length is 13 residues. The CDR3 is CASRGQGGTEAFF. For the CDR3, the DNA is TGTGCCAGCAGGGGACAGGGGGGCACTGAAGCTTTCTTT.

The rearrangement uses TRBV19 and TRBJ1-5; 10 nucleotides line up with TRBD1. Germline CDR1 reads LNHDA; CDR2 reads SQIVND (reference sequence). The junction had 11 bases not matched to a gene; V was cut back by 7 bases and J by 5 bases. The CDR3 has 16 amino acids. The CDR3 here is CASTNLDRGGDQPQHF. The CDR3 coding sequence is TGTGCCAGTACCAACCTGGACAGGGGGGGAGATCAGCCCCAGCATTTT.

The chain links TRBV5-1 to TRBJ1-2; TRBD1 matches 10 bases. Germline V gives CDR1 SGHRS, CDR2 YFSETQ. There are 17 residues in the CDR3. Trimming removed 0 bases from V and 7 bases from J; junction bases left unmatched: 12. CDR3 DNA sequence: TGCGCCAGCAGCTTGGTGCCCCCGGGACAGGGGATAGGTGGCTACACCTTC. Amino acids: CASSLVPPGQGIGGYTF.

This chain uses TRBV27 with TRBJ2-1, with D possibly being TRBD1 (5 bases). The CDR3 is 16 residues long. The germline CDR1 and CDR2 sequences are MNHEY and SMNVEV (reference sequence). V was pared by 6 bases and J by 5 bases, with 20 bases between. CDR3: CASSWGRALINNEQFF. DNA of the CDR3: TGTGCCAGCAGCTGGGGCAGGGCCCTTATTAACAATGAGCAGTTCTTC.

The sample holds a few counts of this clone. This chain uses TRBV28 with TRBJ1-5; the D is unclear. V lost 3 bases to trimming and J lost 0 bases, with 6 bases between them. The germline V gene encodes CDR1 MDHEN and CDR2 SYDVKM. This CDR3 contains 14 residues. For the CDR3, the DNA is TGTGCCAGCAGTTTTCCCCTTAGCAATCAGCCCCAGCATTTT. It yields the protein CASSFPLSNQPQHF.

The rearrangement links TRBV5-1 to TRBJ2-1; a weak D match, TRBD2 (5 bases). Trimming cost V 0 bases and J 2 bases, with 12 bases left between them. This CDR3 spans 16 amino acids. CDR1 is SGHRS, CDR2 YFSETQ, per germline. The CDR3: CASSLESVRAYNEQFF. The DNA for the CDR3 is TGCGCCAGCAGCTTGGAGTCGGTGAGGGCCTACAATGAGCAGTTCTTC.

The chain links TRBV28 to TRBJ1-5; D not resolved. Germline CDR1 is MDHEN and CDR2 is SYDVKM. The V and J ends lost 2 bases and 8 bases respectively, with 10 bases between them. This CDR3 is built from 13 residues. CDR3 region: CASSLSWLKPQHF. CDR3 DNA: TGTGCCAGCAGTTTAAGTTGGCTCAAGCCCCAGCATTTT.

CDR3 nucleotides: TGTGCCAGCAGTCCTCAGGGGGCCATGGGCTATGGCTACACCTTC. Translating it yields CASSPQGAMGYGYTF. J is TRBJ1-2 and V is TRBV28, with TRBD1 matching 8 bases. CDR3 length equals 15 residues. Germline trimming cut 5 bases from V and 4 bases from J; bases unmatched to any gene: 9. The germline CDR1 and CDR2 sequences are MDHEN and SYDVKM.

This clone was found once. V and J are TRBV28 and TRBJ1-2, with D perhaps matching TRBD1 (6 bases). Germline values: CDR1 MDHEN, CDR2 SYDVKM. V gave up 6 bases and J gave up 4 bases, with 12 bases separating them. The CDR3 is 13 amino acids. CDR3 sequence: CASRLGQSYGYTF. CDR3 DNA sequence: TGTGCCAGCAGACTCGGACAGTCCTATGGCTACACCTTC.

This clone was observed many times. This chain's CDR3 is CASSLIGANTEAFF. In DNA, the CDR3 is TGTGCCAGCAGTTTAATAGGAGCAAACACTGAAGCTTTCTTT. The chain is built from TRBV28 and TRBJ1-1; D remains ambiguous. The germline V and J ends were trimmed by 2 bases and 2 bases, with 9 bases remaining between them. The germline gives CDR1 MDHEN, CDR2 SYDVKM. CDR3 length: 14 amino acids.

The V call is TRBV7-2, the J call TRBJ2-3, with 10 bases aligning to TRBD2. CDR1 and CDR2 from the germline V gene are SGHTA and FQGNSA. Trimming cost V 2 bases and J 6 bases; bases outside gene matches: 2. The CDR3 totals 14 residues. The CDR3 loop is CASSLLAGADTQYF. Here the CDR3 DNA reads TGTGCCAGCAGCTTACTAGCGGGGGCGGATACGCAGTATTTT.

In DNA, the CDR3 is TGTGCCAGCAGCCAAGACGTGGACAGGAGCTCTGGAAACACCATATATTTT. The encoded protein is CASSQDVDRSSGNTIYF. The chain carries TRBV3-1 (or the pseudogene TRBV3-2) and TRBJ1-3, with 7 bases identical to TRBD1. V shed 0 bases and J 0 bases; nucleotides not matched to a gene: 5. The CDR3 is 17 amino acids. Germline V gene data show CDR1 as LGHDT and CDR2 as YNNKEL (reference sequence).

The gene calls are TRBV6-1 and TRBJ2-2; TRBD2 aligns across 7 bases. The germline V gene encodes CDR1 MNHNS and CDR2 SASEGT. J lost 5 bases, V lost 1 base, and 4 bases had no gene match. The CDR3 is made up of 15 amino acids. CDR3 in DNA: TGTGCCAGCAGTGAAGGGGGTAGCGGGACCGGGGAGCTGTTTTTT. It translates to CASSEGGSGTGELFF.

The rearrangement uses TRBV9 and TRBJ2-5; TRBD1 is a possible D gene (5 bases). The CDR3 extends over 14 amino acids. Trimming pared 4 bases from V and 5 bases from J, leaving 15 bases between. Per the germline V gene, CDR1 is SGDLS and CDR2 is YYNGEE. The CDR3 reads CASSPTSGAETQYF. The CDR3 nucleotides are TGTGCCAGCAGCCCGACGTCTGGGGCGGAGACCCAGTACTTC.

This clone was seen only a few times. The genes are TRBV5-5 and TRBJ2-1; 7 bases are shared with TRBD1. V dropped 4 bases and J dropped 1; count of bases not matched to a gene: 8. The CDR3 totals 16 residues. CDR1 SGHKS and CDR2 YYEKEE come from the germline V gene (reference sequence). CDR3 sequence reads: CASSGLTGLSYNEQFF. In DNA, the CDR3 is TGTGCCAGCAGCGGACTGACAGGGCTTTCCTACAATGAGCAGTTCTTC.